This entry is about one T cell receptor (beta chain). The data originate from a study of control samples from healthy donors and cancer patients. The CDR3 is 12 residues long. The V end lost 4 bases, the J end lost 3 bases, and 10 bases lay between the germline ends. Germline CDR1 GTSNPN, CDR2 SVGIG (reference sequence). Data came from immunoSEQ multiplex PCR; TCRdb stores just in-frame clones and leaves some out. The sample shows around 94,000 clones, about 90% of them seen only once. The chain combines TRBV30 with TRBJ2-7; D is undetermined. Material: blood. This sequence was found in a woman between 18 and 29 years old in good health. In DNA, the CDR3 is TGTGCCTGGAAGGGCAACGACTACGAGCAGTACTTC. Amino acid sequence: CAWKGNDYEQYF.